This TCR beta chain came from a study of T cell responses to AZD1222 COVID-19 vaccine. Findings and caveats of the study: Across the whole spike, CD4 TCRs peaked at regions 160-218 and 743-854. Spike-specific TCRs gained breadth and depth after people received two AZD1222 doses.

It was second doses at about 4 or about 12 weeks that were pooled. Germline lookup yields CDR1 MNHEY and CDR2 SMNVEV (reference sequence). Trimming pared 8 bases from V and 2 bases from J, leaving 19 bases between. There are 16 residues in the CDR3. Regarding this clone: Its target is unknown.

This table comes from immunoSEQ multiplex PCR, and its TCRdb copy is limited to in-frame clones, with some not included. Of about 270,000 clones in the sample, 94% are singletons; the top ten hold around 0.6%. The sequence was collected from an adult who received the AZD1222 COVID-19 vaccine. The V call is TRBV27, the J call TRBJ1-5; D is possibly TRBD1 (5 bases). The source was peripheral blood, collected 28 days after the second AZD1222 dose. CDR3 protein: CASEDHRFLGNQPQHF. The CDR3 DNA sequence: TGTGCCAGCGAAGATCACAGGTTTTTGGGCAATCAGCCCCAGCATTTT.